This T cell receptor (beta chain) stems from a study of T cell responses to AZD1222 COVID-19 vaccine. Study-wide results and limits: Nearly half of the spike-specific TCRs reportedly recognize variant regions that carry no mutations. Increased Spike-specific TCR breadth and depth were observed after two AZD1222 doses. Repertoire sampling happened only post peak T cell response. Donors in the cohort were predominantly white British and more often female, and clonal diversity was possibly underestimated.

TCRdb keeps only in-frame clones here, not all; method: immunoSEQ multiplex PCR. The repertoire has roughly 130,000 clones, roughly nine tenths of them found once; the top ten carry 1.5%. Between the trimmed V and J ends, which lost 6 bases and 9 bases, there was a span of 20 bases. Germline-derived CDR1 and CDR2 are MNHEY and SMNVEV (reference sequence). The CDR3 is 15 amino acids. This clone was counted a few times. Antigen unknown. The rearrangement links TRBV27 to TRBJ2-2, with D unresolved. This TCR was recovered from an adult in good health. This sample comprised peripheral blood, obtained on day 0 of AZD1222 vaccination. In nucleotides, the CDR3 is TGTGCCAGCAGGTCAGACCTAAACCGCGGCAGGGAGCTGTTTTTT. Translated, it gives CASRSDLNRGRELFF.